One and the same sample provided the 23 T cell receptor beta chains below, sequenced in a study of siplizumab effects on memory and regulatory T cells. Repertoires were generated with immunoSEQ multiplex PCR, while TCRdb's copy carries only in-frame clones and drops some. The sample includes tens of thousands of clones, about 96% seen only once; the top ten take 0.031%. Material: naive CD4+ T cells sorted from blood. Receptors originate from a human donor in good health.

The rearrangement links TRBV6-4 to TRBJ2-1; TRBD2 matches at 13 bases. The CDR3 consists of 17 residues. Germline V gene data show CDR1 as MRHNA and CDR2 as SNTAGT. V dropped 6 bases and J dropped 3; count of bases not matched to a gene: 8. CDR3 loop: CASSEGLAGLDYNEQFF. CDR3 DNA: TGTGCCAGCAGCGAGGGACTAGCGGGATTGGACTACAATGAGCAGTTCTTC.

J is TRBJ2-7 and V is TRBV2; possibly TRBD2 for D (6 bases). CDR1 is SNHLY, CDR2 FYNNEI, per germline. The CDR3 spans 14 residues. Trimming shortened V by 4 bases and J by 9 bases, and 19 bases separated the two germline ends. The DNA of the CDR3 is TGTGCCAGCAGTGTAATTGGAGGGAGCGCTGTGCAGTACTTC. Encoded protein: CASSVIGGSAVQYF.

The V and J genes are TRBV28 and TRBJ2-1, with TRBD1 matching 8 bases. V was pared by 5 bases and J by 6 bases, with 6 bases of the junction left unmatched. The germline V gene encodes CDR1 MDHEN and CDR2 SYDVKM. The CDR3 is 14 residues long. CDR3 nucleotide sequence: TGTGCCAGCAGTCCCGGACAGGGTTCCAATGAGCAGTTCTTC. Translated, it gives CASSPGQGSNEQFF.

The chain carries TRBV10-3 and TRBJ2-3; D may match TRBD1 or TRBD2 (7 bases each). Per the germline V gene, CDR1 is ENHRY and CDR2 is SYGVKD. The CDR3 loop spans 16 amino acids. The V end was cut by 7 bases, the J end by 4 bases, with 21 bases between. The CDR3 nucleotides read TGTGCCATCAAGGCAGCAGGGGGGGGAGTTGCAGATACGCAGTATTTT. It encodes CAIKAAGGGVADTQYF.

V gene TRBV7-2 combines with J gene TRBJ1-1; weak D call: TRBD1 (5 bases). V was trimmed by 5 bases and J by 2 bases, leaving 15 bases between them. The CDR3 has 15 residues. The germline V gene encodes CDR1 SGHTA and CDR2 FQGNSA. The CDR3 reads CASSPLTAGNTEAFF. DNA of the CDR3: TGTGCCAGCAGCCCCCTGACAGCGGGAAACACTGAAGCTTTCTTT.

This clone was seen only once. The chain has TRBV5-1 and TRBJ2-3; the match to TRBD2 covers 10 bases. This CDR3 has 14 residues. CDR1 and CDR2 from the germline V gene are SGHRS and YFSETQ. The trim removed 4 bases at V and 1 base at J, leaving 0 bases unmatched. In DNA form, the CDR3 reads TGCGCCAGCAGCGGGACTAGCGGCACAGATACGCAGTATTTT. Amino acid sequence: CASSGTSGTDTQYF.

This chain uses TRBV15 with TRBJ1-5; maybe TRBD1 (5 bases). The CDR3 is 17 residues long. The germline V gene has CDR1 LNHNV and CDR2 YYDKDF (reference sequence). V was clipped by 2 bases and J by 4 bases, with 18 bases between them. The CDR3 region has the DNA TGTGCCACCAGCAGACCCGAAGGGACTTCGGGAAATCAGCCCCAGCATTTT. Translating gives CATSRPEGTSGNQPQHF.

The chain is built from TRBV7-3 and TRBJ1-1; weak D call: TRBD1 (5 bases). This CDR3 contains 14 residues. CDR1 and CDR2 (germline): SGHTA, FQGTGA. Trimming cost V 5 bases and J 0 bases, with 10 bases left between them. The CDR3 nucleotides are TGTGCCAGCAGCGCGGGACTCATGAACACTGAAGCTTTCTTT. Protein sequence: CASSAGLMNTEAFF. Looking up the rest from reference TRBV7-3 and TRBJ1-1 gives the full variable domain: GAGVSQTPSNKVTEKGKYVELRCDPISGHTALYWYRQSLGQGPEFLIYFQGTGAADDSGLPNDRFFAVRPEGSVSTLKIQRTERGDSAVYLCASSAGLMNTEAFFGQGTRLTVV.

The DNA for the CDR3 is TGTGCCAGCAGCCCCTACGGGGATAGCTCCTACGAGCAGTACTTC. This encodes CASSPYGDSSYEQYF. This chain links TRBV7-9 with TRBJ2-7; TRBD2 is a possible D gene (5 bases). V lost 5 bases and J 0 bases, leaving 14 bases between the germline ends. The germline V gene encodes CDR1 SEHNR and CDR2 FQNEAQ (reference sequence). The CDR3 extends over 15 amino acids.

Only one count was recorded for this clone. The V call is TRBV16, the J call TRBJ1-4; no definite D call. V lost 4 bases and J 0 bases, leaving 9 bases between the germline ends. Looked up from germline, CDR1 is KGHSY and CDR2 is FQNENV. There are 15 residues in the CDR3. Written as DNA, the CDR3 is TGTGCCAGCAGCCCTGAGGCCGCAACTAATGAAAAACTGTTTTTT. This translates into CASSPEAATNEKLFF.

This clone was seen only once. The chain uses TRBV19 and TRBJ2-5, with 7 positions matching TRBD2. Germline V gives CDR1 LNHDA, CDR2 SQIVND (reference sequence). This CDR3 has 15 amino acids. With 3 bases clipped from V and 2 bases from J, the junction kept 6 bases outside the gene matches. CDR3 residues: CASSMGVSGQETQYF. DNA of the CDR3: TGTGCCAGTAGTATGGGGGTTAGCGGGCAAGAGACCCAGTACTTC.

This rearrangement joins TRBV6-5 to TRBJ1-1; perhaps TRBD1 as D (5 bases). The CDR3 loop spans 14 amino acids. CDR1 MNHEY and CDR2 SVGAGI come from the germline V gene. Between the trimmed V and J ends, which lost 2 bases and 6 bases, there was a span of 13 bases. DNA of the CDR3: TGTGCCAGCAGTTACCTCCAGGGTTCGGCTGAAGCTTTCTTT. It is translated as CASSYLQGSAEAFF.

The V gene is TRBV6-1, the J gene TRBJ2-1; D unclear. This CDR3 comprises 15 residues. Looked up from germline, CDR1 is MNHNS and CDR2 is SASEGT. Trimming shortened V by 4 bases and J by 2 bases, and 12 bases separated the two germline ends. The CDR3 reads CASSADLGPYNEQFF. CDR3 bases: TGTGCCAGCAGTGCGGACCTGGGCCCCTACAATGAGCAGTTCTTC.

V usage is TRBV2 and J usage is TRBJ2-3; weak D call: TRBD1 (7 bases). Trimming pared 5 bases from V and 6 bases from J, leaving 12 bases between. Per the germline V gene, CDR1 is SNHLY and CDR2 is FYNNEI. This CDR3 region has 13 residues. CDR3 loop: CASSRQGGDTQYF. The CDR3 DNA reads as TGTGCCAGCAGTCGACAGGGAGGCGATACGCAGTATTTT.

Note on this clone: Relative to the germline gene, one junction end is altered; a read error may explain this. Within the sample, other DNA sequences also encode this same CDR3. The chain is built from TRBV5-1 and TRBJ1-2; D is unresolved. CDR3 size: 17 residues. Germline V gene data show CDR1 as SGHRS and CDR2 as YFSETQ. CDR3 residues: CASSPASAAHTNYGYTF. In nucleotides, the CDR3 is TGCGCCAGCAGCCCCGCCTCGGCAGCGCATACTAACTATGGTTACACCTTC.

The genes are TRBV6-5 and TRBJ1-4; 7 bases fit TRBD1. From germline, CDR1 is MNHEY and CDR2 SVGAGI. CDR3 length equals 15 residues. V was clipped by 8 bases and J by 0 bases; unmatched bases: 6. CDR3 residues: CASAGQLATNEKLFF. The CDR3 DNA reads as TGTGCCAGCGCGGGACAGCTTGCAACTAATGAAAAACTGTTTTTT.

J is TRBJ2-1 and V is TRBV20-1; possible D gene TRBD2, 5 bases. The germline V and J ends were trimmed by 4 bases and 5 bases, with 6 bases remaining between them. CDR1 and CDR2 (germline): DFQATT, SNEGSKA (reference sequence). The CDR3 sequence is 11 residues long. CDR3 amino acids: CSAIGDNEQFF. DNA for the CDR3: TGCAGTGCTATCGGGGACAATGAGCAGTTCTTC.

The chain is built from TRBV6-5 and TRBJ1-3, with D uncertain. The ends were cut back, 7 bases at V and 4 bases at J, with 14 bases in the middle. This CDR3 comprises 14 residues. From germline, CDR1 is MNHEY and CDR2 SVGAGI. Here the CDR3 reads CASKAIAHGNTIYF. The CDR3 DNA is TGTGCCAGCAAGGCCATCGCACACGGAAACACCATATATTTT.

The V gene is TRBV7-9, the J gene TRBJ2-2, with TRBD1 matching over 8 bases. V shed 6 bases and J 7 bases; nucleotides not matched to a gene: 7. CDR1 is SEHNR and CDR2 is FQNEAQ in the germline V gene (reference sequence). The CDR3 has 14 residues. CDR3 coding DNA: TGTGCCAGCAGGCAACAGGGGGTTCACGGGGAGCTGTTTTTT. Protein: CASRQQGVHGELFF. Drawing the rest from reference TRBV7-9 and TRBJ2-2, the complete variable domain is DTGVSQNPRHKITKRGQNVTFRCDPISEHNRLYWYRQTLGQGPEFLTYFQNEAQLEKSRLLSDRFSAERPKGSFSTLEIQRTEQGDSAMYLCASRQQGVHGELFFGEGSRLTVL.

The chain uses TRBV5-1 and TRBJ1-3, with a tentative D call TRBD1 (6 bases). The CDR3 loop spans 16 amino acids. V was cut by 4 bases and J by 1 base, with 15 bases left in between. Germline lookup yields CDR1 SGHRS and CDR2 YFSETQ. In nucleotides, the CDR3 is TGCGCCAGCAGCCTGACAGGTCACAAATCTGGAAACACCATATATTTT. Amino acids: CASSLTGHKSGNTIYF.

The chain recombines TRBV7-2 with TRBJ2-2; a weak D match, TRBD1 (6 bases). V was clipped by 2 bases and J by 4 bases, with 11 bases between them. CDR3 length: 15 residues. Germline loops: CDR1 SGHTA, CDR2 FQGNSA. The CDR3 loop reads CASSLLLGGTGELFF. DNA for the CDR3: TGTGCCAGCAGCTTACTCCTAGGGGGCACCGGGGAGCTGTTTTTT.

This rearrangement joins TRBV6-1 to TRBJ1-2; weak D call: TRBD1 (5 bases). The CDR3 is 15 residues long. Germline-derived CDR1 and CDR2 are MNHNS and SASEGT. Trimming shortened V by 1 base and J by 8 bases, and 17 bases separated the two germline ends. The CDR3 is CASSEEGFTRAGYTF. The CDR3 coding sequence is TGTGCCAGCAGTGAAGAGGGGTTTACTCGGGCCGGCTACACCTTC.

The chain recombines TRBV5-1 with TRBJ1-1; 8 nucleotides line up with TRBD1. The CDR3 totals 13 residues. In germline, CDR1 is SGHRS, CDR2 YFSETQ. V shed 4 bases and J 7 bases; nucleotides not matched to a gene: 6. The CDR3 region is CASSLEGQGEAFF. The CDR3 region has the DNA TGCGCCAGCAGCCTGGAAGGACAGGGTGAAGCTTTCTTT. Full variable domain (remainder filled in from reference TRBV5-1 and TRBJ1-1): KAGVTQTPRYLIKTRGQQVTLSCSPISGHRSVSWYQQTPGQGLQFLFEYFSETQRNKGNFPGRFSGRQFSNSRSEMNVSTLELGDSALYLCASSLEGQGEAFFGQGTRLTVV.